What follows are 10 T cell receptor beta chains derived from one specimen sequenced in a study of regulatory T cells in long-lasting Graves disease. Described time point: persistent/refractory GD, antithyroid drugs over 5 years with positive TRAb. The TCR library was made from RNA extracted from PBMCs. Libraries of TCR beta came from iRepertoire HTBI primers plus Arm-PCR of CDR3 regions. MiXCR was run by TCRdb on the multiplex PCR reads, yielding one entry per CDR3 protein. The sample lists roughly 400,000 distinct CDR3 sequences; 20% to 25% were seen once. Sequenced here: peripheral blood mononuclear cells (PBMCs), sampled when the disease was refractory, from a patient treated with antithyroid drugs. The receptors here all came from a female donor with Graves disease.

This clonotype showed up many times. The CDR3 sequence: CASSEGRGLQPQHF. The CDR3 nucleotides are TGTGCCAGCAGTGAAGGCAGGGGGCTTCAGCCCCAGCATTTT. The V and J genes are TRBV2 and TRBJ1-5, with TRBD1 matching 8 bases. Trimming cost V 1 base and J 6 bases; bases outside gene matches: 2. Per germline, CDR1 SNHLY and CDR2 FYNNEI. This CDR3 has 14 amino acids.

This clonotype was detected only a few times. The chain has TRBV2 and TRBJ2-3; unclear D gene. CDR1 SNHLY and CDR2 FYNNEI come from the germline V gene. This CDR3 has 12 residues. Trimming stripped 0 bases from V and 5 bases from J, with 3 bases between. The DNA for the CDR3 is TGTGCCAGCAGTGAAGCGCAAGATACGCAGTATTTT. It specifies CASSEAQDTQYF.

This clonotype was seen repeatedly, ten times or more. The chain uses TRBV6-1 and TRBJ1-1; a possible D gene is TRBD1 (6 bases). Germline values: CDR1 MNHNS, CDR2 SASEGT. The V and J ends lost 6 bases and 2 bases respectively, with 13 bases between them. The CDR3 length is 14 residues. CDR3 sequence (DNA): TGTGCCAGCAGAAGGGGGAGACTTAACACTGAAGCTTTCTTT. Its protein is CASRRGRLNTEAFF.

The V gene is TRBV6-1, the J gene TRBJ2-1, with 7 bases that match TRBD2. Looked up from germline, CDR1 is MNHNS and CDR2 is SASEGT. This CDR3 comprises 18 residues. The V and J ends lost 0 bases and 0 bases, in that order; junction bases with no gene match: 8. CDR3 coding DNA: TGTGCCAGCAGTGAAGCGTTACTAGCGTCGAGCTCCTACAATGAGCAGTTCTTC. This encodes CASSEALLASSSYNEQFF.

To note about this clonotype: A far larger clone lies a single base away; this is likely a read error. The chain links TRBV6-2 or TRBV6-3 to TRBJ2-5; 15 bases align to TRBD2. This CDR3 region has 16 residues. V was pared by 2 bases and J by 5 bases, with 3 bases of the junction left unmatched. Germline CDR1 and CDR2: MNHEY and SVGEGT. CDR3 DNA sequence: TGTGCCAGCAGTTACACAGGACTAGCGGGAGGGGAGACCCAGTACTTC. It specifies CASSYTGLAGGETQYF.

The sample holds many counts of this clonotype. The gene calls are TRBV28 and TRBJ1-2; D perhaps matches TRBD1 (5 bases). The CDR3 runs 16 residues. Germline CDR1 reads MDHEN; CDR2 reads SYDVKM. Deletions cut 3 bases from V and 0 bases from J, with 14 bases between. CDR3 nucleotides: TGTGCCAGCAGTTTGCTGCAAGGGGTGGCTAACTATGGCTACACCTTC. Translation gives CASSLLQGVANYGYTF.

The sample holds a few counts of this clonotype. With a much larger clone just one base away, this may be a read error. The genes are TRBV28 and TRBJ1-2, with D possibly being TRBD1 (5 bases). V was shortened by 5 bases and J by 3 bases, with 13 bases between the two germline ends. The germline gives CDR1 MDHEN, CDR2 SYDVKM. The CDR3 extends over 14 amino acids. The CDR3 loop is CASSQGRGDYGYTF. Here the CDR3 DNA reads TGTGCCAGCAGTCAGGGACGGGGGGACTATGGCTACACCTTC.

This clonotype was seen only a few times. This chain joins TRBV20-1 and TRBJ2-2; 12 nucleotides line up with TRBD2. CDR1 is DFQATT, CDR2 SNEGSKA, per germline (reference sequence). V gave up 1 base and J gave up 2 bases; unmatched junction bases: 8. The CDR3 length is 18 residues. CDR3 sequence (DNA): TGCAGTGCTAGAGTTGGGCTAGCGGGAGGGGTAAACACCGGGGAGCTGTTTTTT. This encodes CSARVGLAGGVNTGELFF.

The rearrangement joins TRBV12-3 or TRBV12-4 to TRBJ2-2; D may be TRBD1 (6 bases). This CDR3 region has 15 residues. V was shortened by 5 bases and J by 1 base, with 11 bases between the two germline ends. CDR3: CASSPGDWNTGELFF. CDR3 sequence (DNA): TGTGCCAGCAGTCCAGGGGATTGGAACACCGGGGAGCTGTTTTTT.

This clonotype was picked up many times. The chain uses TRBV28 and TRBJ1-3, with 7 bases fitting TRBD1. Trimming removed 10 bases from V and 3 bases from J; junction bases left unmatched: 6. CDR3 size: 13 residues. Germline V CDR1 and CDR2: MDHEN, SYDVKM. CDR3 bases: TGTGCCACCACAGGGGCGGGTGGAAACACCATATATTTT. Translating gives CATTGAGGNTIYF. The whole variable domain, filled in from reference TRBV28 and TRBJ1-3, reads DVKVTQSSRYLVKRTGEKVFLECVQDMDHENMFWYRQDPGLGLRLIYFSYDVKMKEKGDIPEGYSVSREKKERFSLILESASTNQTSMYLCATTGAGGNTIYFGEGSWLTVV.